The clone carrying this T cell receptor beta chain has a single count. The antigen is not known. The CD4+ fraction was divided into a CD45RA+ naive subset and a CD45RA-negative memory subset. This CDR3 is built from 13 residues. V was cut by 3 bases and J by 3 bases, with 9 bases left in between. Germline V CDR1 and CDR2: SGHTA, FQGNSA. Deep was the level used in running the assay. The material for each subset, its genomic DNA, was split evenly across several immunoSEQ plates. Libraries were prepared by immunoSEQ multiplex PCR; TCRdb keeps only in-frame clonotypes and omits some of them. The top ten clones hold approximately 0.52% of a sample with 1,100,000 or so clones, 75% to 85% of them seen once. This sample is part of a study of shared clonotypes between healthy human individuals. Overall study results and limits: What naive subsets generally showed was a larger estimated richness than memory subsets showed.

Sequenced sample: memory CD4+ T cells from PBMCs. The subset here: CD45RA-negative fraction. The chain joins TRBV7-2 to TRBJ2-7; the D is unclear. This receptor was identified in a man aged 18 to 30 in good health. Some clones in this sample may be carry-over from other donors' samples. The CDR3 sequence: CASSFTPFYEQYF. The CDR3 DNA sequence: TGTGCCAGCAGCTTTACCCCCTTCTACGAGCAGTACTTC.